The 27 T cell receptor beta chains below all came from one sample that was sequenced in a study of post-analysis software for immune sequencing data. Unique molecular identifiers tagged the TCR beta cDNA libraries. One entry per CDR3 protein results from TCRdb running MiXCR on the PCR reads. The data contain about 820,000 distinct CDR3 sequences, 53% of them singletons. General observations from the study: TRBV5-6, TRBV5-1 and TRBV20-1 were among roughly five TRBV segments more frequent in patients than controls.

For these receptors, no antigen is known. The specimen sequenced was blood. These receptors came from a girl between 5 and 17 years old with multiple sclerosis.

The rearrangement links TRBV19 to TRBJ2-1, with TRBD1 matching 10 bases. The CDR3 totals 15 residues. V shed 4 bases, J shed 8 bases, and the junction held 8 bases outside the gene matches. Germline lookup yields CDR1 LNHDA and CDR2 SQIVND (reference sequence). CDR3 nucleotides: TGTGCCAGTAGTAAACCGGGACAGGGGATCCATGAGCAGTTCTTC. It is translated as CASSKPGQGIHEQFF.

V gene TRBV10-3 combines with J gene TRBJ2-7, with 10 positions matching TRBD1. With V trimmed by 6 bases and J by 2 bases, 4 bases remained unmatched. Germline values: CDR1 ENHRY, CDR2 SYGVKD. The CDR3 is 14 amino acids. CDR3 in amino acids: CAIRPGQGTYEQYF. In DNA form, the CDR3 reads TGTGCCATCAGGCCGGGACAGGGGACCTACGAGCAGTACTTC.

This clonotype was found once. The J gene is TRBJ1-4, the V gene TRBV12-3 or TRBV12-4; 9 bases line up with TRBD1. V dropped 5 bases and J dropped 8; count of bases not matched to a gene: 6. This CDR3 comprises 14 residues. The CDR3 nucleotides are TGTGCCAGCAGTACGGGACAGGGACGAGAAAAACTGTTTTTT. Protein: CASSTGQGREKLFF.

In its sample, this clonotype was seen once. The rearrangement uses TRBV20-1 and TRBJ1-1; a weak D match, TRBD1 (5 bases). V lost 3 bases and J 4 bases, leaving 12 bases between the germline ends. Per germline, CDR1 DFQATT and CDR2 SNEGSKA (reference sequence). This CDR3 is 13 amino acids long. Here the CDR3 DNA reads TGCAGTGCTAGGTCCGGGGCCGGCACTGAAGCTTTCTTT. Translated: CSARSGAGTEAFF.

DNA for the CDR3: TGCAGCTGCCAGGGTAACCCCGGGGAGCTGTTTTTT. Protein: CSCQGNPGELFF. The chain recombines TRBV29-1 with TRBJ2-2; D possibly corresponds to TRBD1 (5 bases). The CDR3 extends over 12 amino acids. V gave up 8 bases and J gave up 6 bases, with 13 bases separating them. Germline lookup yields CDR1 SQVTM and CDR2 ANQGSEA.

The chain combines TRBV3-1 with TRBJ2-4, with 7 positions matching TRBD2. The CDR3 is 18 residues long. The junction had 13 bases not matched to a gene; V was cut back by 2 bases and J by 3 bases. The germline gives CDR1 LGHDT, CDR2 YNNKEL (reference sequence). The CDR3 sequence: CASSQHGTGGRIKNIQYF. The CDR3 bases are TGTGCCAGCAGCCAACACGGGACTGGCGGGAGAATCAAAAACATTCAGTACTTC.

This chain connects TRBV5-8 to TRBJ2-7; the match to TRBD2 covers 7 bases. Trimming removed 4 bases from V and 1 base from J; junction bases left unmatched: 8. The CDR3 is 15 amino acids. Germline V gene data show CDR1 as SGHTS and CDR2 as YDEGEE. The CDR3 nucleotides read TGTGCCAGCAGCGGAGCCCTAGCGGTATCCTACGAGCAGTACTTC. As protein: CASSGALAVSYEQYF.

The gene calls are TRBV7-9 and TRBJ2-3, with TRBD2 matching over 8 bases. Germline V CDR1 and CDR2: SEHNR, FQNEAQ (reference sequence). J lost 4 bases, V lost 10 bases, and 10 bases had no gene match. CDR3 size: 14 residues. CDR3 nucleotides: TGTGCCACCCCACGGGAGGGCCCTGCAGATACGCAGTATTTT. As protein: CATPREGPADTQYF.

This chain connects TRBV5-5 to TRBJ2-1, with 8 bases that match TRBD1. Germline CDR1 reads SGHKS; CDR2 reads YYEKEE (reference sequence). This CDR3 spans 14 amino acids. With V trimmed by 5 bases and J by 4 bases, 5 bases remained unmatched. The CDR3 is CASRTGQVYNEQFF. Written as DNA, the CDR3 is TGTGCCAGCAGAACGGGACAGGTATACAATGAGCAGTTCTTC.

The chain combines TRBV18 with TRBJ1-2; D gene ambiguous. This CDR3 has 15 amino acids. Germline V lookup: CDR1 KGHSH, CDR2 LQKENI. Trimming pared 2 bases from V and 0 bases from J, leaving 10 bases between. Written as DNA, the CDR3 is TGTGCCAGCTCACCATCTCGACTAGCTAACTATGGCTACACCTTC. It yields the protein CASSPSRLANYGYTF.

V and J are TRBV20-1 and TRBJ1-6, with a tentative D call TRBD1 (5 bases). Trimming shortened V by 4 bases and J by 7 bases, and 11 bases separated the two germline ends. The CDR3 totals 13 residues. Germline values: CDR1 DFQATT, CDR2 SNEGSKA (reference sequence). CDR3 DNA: TGCAGTGCTAACACAGGTCCGAATTCACCCCTCCACTTT. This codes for CSANTGPNSPLHF.

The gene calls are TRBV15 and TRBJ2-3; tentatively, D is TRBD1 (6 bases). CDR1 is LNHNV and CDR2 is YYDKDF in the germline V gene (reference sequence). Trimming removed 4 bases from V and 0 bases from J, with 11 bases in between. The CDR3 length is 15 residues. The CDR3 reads CATSKGGSSTDTQYF. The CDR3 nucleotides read TGTGCCACCAGCAAAGGGGGTTCTAGCACAGATACGCAGTATTTT.

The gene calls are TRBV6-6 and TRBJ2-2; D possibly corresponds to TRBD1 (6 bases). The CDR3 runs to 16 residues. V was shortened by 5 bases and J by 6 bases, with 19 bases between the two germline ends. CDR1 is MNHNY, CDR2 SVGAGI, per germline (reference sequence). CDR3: CASSATGTSAAGELFF. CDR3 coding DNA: TGTGCCAGCAGTGCCACCGGGACATCCGCCGCCGGGGAGCTGTTTTTT.

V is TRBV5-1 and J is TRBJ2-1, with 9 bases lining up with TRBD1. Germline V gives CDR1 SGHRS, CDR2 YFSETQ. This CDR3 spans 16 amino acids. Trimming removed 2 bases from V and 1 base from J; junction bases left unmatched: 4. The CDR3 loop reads CASSFGTGLSYNEQFF. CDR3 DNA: TGCGCCAGCAGCTTCGGGACAGGGCTTTCCTACAATGAGCAGTTCTTC.

This CDR3 reads CASSELGQNQETQYF. The CDR3 coding sequence is TGTGCCAGCAGTGAACTGGGACAGAACCAAGAGACCCAGTACTTC. J is TRBJ2-5 and V is TRBV2; 7 nucleotides align to TRBD1. V shed 2 bases and J 0 bases; nucleotides not matched to a gene: 3. In germline, CDR1 is SNHLY, CDR2 FYNNEI. The length of the CDR3 is 15 residues.

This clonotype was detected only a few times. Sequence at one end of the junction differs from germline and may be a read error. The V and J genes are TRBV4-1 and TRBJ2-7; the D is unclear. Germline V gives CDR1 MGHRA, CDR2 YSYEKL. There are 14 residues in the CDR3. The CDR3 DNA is TGCGCCAGCAGCCCCCAAATAAGCTCCTACGGGCAGTACTTC. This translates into CASSPQISSYGQYF.

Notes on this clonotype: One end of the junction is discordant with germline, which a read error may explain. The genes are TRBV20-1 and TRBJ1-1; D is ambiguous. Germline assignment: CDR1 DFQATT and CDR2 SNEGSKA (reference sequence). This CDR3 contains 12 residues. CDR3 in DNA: TGCAGTGTGGGCCACCGGAACGCTGAAGCTTTCTTT. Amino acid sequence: CSVGHRNAEAFF.

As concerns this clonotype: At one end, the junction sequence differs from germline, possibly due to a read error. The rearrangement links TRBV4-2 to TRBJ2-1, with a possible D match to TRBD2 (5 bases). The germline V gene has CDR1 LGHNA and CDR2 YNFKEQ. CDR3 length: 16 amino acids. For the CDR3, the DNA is TGTGCCAACAGCCAAGAGTTAGCGAGTACCTACAATGAGCAGTTCTTC. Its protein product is CANSQELASTYNEQFF.

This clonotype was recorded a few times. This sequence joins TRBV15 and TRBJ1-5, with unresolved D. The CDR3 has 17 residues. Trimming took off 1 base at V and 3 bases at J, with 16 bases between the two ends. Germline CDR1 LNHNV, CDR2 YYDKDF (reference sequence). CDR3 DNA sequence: TGTGCCACCAGCAGAGGGTCCTTGGCAGTGAACAATCAGCCCCAGCATTTT. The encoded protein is CATSRGSLAVNNQPQHF.

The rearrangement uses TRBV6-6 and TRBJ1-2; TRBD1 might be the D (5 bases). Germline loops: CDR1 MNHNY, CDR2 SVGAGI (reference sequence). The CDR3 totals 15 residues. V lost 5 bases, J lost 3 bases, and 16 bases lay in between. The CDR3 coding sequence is TGTGCCAGCAGTGACCCGGAAAGGGGCGACTATGGCTACACCTTC. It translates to CASSDPERGDYGYTF.

The CDR3 spells CSAQVGGRSSYEQYF. CDR3 nucleotide sequence: TGCAGTGCCCAAGTAGGCGGGAGGAGCTCCTACGAGCAGTACTTC. The chain couples TRBV20-1 to TRBJ2-7; TRBD2 agrees at 8 bases. This CDR3 contains 15 residues. In germline, CDR1 is DFQATT, CDR2 SNEGSKA (reference sequence). V was clipped by 6 bases and J by 0 bases; unmatched bases: 10.

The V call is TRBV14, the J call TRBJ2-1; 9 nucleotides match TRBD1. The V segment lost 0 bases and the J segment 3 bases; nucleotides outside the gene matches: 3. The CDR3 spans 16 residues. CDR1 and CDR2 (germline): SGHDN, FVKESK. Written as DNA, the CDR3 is TGTGCCAGCAGCCAAGATGAGGGACAGGGCTACAATGAGCAGTTCTTC. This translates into CASSQDEGQGYNEQFF.

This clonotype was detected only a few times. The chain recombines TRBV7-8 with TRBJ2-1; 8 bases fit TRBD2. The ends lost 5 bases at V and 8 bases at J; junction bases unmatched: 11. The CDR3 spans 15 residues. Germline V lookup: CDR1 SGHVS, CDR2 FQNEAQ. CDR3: CASSQRGGLSHEQFF. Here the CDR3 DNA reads TGTGCCAGCAGCCAACGGGGGGGCCTCTCCCATGAGCAGTTCTTC. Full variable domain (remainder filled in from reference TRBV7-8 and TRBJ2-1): GAGVSQSPRYKVAKRGQDVALRCDPISGHVSLFWYQQALGQGPEFLTYFQNEAQLDKSGLPSDRFFAERPEGSVSTLKIQRTQQEDSAVYLCASSQRGGLSHEQFFGPGTRLTVL.

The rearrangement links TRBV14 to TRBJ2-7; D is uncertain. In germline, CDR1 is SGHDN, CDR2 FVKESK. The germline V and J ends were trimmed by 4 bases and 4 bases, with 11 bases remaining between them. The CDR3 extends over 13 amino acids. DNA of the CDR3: TGTGCCAGCAGCCTCCGTCTGGGATACGAGCAGTACTTC. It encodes CASSLRLGYEQYF.

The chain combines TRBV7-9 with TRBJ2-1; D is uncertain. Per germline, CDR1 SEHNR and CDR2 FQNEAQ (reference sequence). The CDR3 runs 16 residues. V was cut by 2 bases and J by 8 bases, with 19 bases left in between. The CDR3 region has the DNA TGTGCCAGCAGCTTACTCCGCGAGACCAGGTTCCATGAGCAGTTCTTC. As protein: CASSLLRETRFHEQFF.

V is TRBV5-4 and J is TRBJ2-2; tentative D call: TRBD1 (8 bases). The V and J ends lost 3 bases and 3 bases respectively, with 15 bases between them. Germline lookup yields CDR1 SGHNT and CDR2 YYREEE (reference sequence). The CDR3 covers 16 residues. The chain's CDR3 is CASSSRTGRDTGELFF. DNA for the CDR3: TGTGCCAGCAGCTCCAGGACAGGGAGGGACACCGGGGAGCTGTTTTTT.

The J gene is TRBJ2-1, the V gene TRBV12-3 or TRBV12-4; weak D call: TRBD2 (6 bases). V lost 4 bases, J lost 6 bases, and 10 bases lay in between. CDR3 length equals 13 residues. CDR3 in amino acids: CASSSNGGNEQFF. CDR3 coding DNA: TGTGCCAGCAGTTCCAACGGGGGCAATGAGCAGTTCTTC.